These 32 T cell receptor beta chains originate from one sample sequenced in a study of read filtering for tumor transcriptome and immune sequencing. This library used around 400 ng RNA and molecular barcoded adaptors spanning alpha/delta and beta/gamma chains. In TCRdb, the reads were re-called with MiXCR into one record per CDR3 protein. The table has fewer than 50,000 distinct CDR3 sequences, approximately 13% seen once; the top ten hold 25% to 30%. The sequencing input was a population of CD138-negative cells sorted from bone marrow. The source is a donor at least 40 years old with multiple myeloma.

This clonotype appeared many times. The CDR3 here is CASSQPSREPDTQYF. The CDR3 DNA reads TGTGCCAGCAGCCAACCCTCCAGGGAACCAGATACGCAGTATTTT. The chain is built from TRBV11-2 and TRBJ2-3, with D tentatively TRBD1 (5 bases). In germline, CDR1 is SGHAT, CDR2 FQNNGV. V dropped 5 bases and J dropped 4 bases, with 16 bases sitting between them. The CDR3 loop spans 15 amino acids.

At least ten counts were recorded for this clonotype. V gene TRBV28 combines with J gene TRBJ1-2; no reliable D call. Germline V lookup: CDR1 MDHEN, CDR2 SYDVKM. The germline V and J ends were trimmed by 10 bases and 8 bases, with 20 bases remaining between them. The CDR3 sequence is 13 residues long. The CDR3 is CATFLSGVRGYTF. CDR3 coding DNA: TGTGCCACCTTCCTAAGCGGGGTGCGCGGCTACACCTTC.

This clonotype has ten or more counts. The chain uses TRBV2 and TRBJ2-1, with D maybe TRBD1 (6 bases). The CDR3 covers 17 residues. V was trimmed by 5 bases and J by 7 bases, leaving 24 bases between them. The germline gives CDR1 SNHLY, CDR2 FYNNEI. The CDR3 DNA sequence: TGTGCCAGCAGTCACCCTTCGCAAGGGGGTAAGGGGAATGAGCAGTTCTTC. Protein sequence: CASSHPSQGGKGNEQFF.

This clonotype was recorded many times. The rearrangement uses TRBV28 and TRBJ2-7; D remains unclear. The CDR3 has 13 amino acids. Germline V CDR1 and CDR2: MDHEN, SYDVKM. The V end was cut by 8 bases, the J end by 0 bases, with 11 bases between. The CDR3 nucleotides read TGTGCCAGCTCCTTTGGGCCCTCCTACGAGCAGTACTTC. The encoded protein is CASSFGPSYEQYF.

On this clonotype: One base away lies a much larger clone, so this may be a sequencing read error. The J gene is TRBJ2-7, the V gene TRBV6-6; D is ambiguous. The CDR3 has 15 residues. Germline V gives CDR1 MNHNY, CDR2 SVGAGI (reference sequence). CDR3 in amino acids: CASSYEARRGYEQHF. The CDR3 nucleotides are TGTGCCAGCAGTTATGAGGCCCGGAGAGGCTACGAGCAGCACTTC.

There are many counts of this clonotype. The chain recombines TRBV7-9 with TRBJ2-7; the D is unclear. Trimming stripped 7 bases from V and 2 bases from J, with 24 bases between. From germline, CDR1 is SEHNR and CDR2 FQNEAQ (reference sequence). The CDR3 is made up of 17 amino acids. CDR3 amino acids: CASTQAHVWVPTYEQYF. The CDR3 region has the DNA TGTGCCAGCACCCAGGCTCACGTATGGGTCCCAACCTACGAGCAGTACTTC.

At least ten counts were recorded for this clonotype. This chain links TRBV6-2 or TRBV6-3 with TRBJ2-4; maybe TRBD1 (6 bases). Per germline, CDR1 MNHEY and CDR2 SVGEGT. V lost 6 bases and J 9 bases, leaving 15 bases between the germline ends. This CDR3 has 13 amino acids. CDR3 coding DNA: TGTGCCAGCAGGAGAGACAGGACCAGCATTCAGTACTTC. This encodes CASRRDRTSIQYF.

This clonotype came up many times. This sequence joins TRBV4-3 and TRBJ2-7, with 14 bases matching TRBD2. Trimming removed 4 bases from V and 3 bases from J; junction bases left unmatched: 2. CDR3 length equals 15 residues. Germline V gene data show CDR1 as LGHNA and CDR2 as YSLEER. The CDR3 loop is CASSPGLAGVYEQYF. The CDR3 coding sequence is TGCGCCAGCAGCCCGGGACTAGCGGGAGTCTACGAGCAGTACTTC.

This clonotype occurred many times. This chain connects TRBV19 to TRBJ2-1; 10 nucleotides agree with TRBD2. Unmatched junction bases numbered 10, after V lost 10 bases and J lost 7 bases. The CDR3 is 14 amino acids. CDR1 and CDR2 from the germline V gene are LNHDA and SQIVND (reference sequence). The CDR3 loop reads CATLPSGSWNEQFF. In DNA, the CDR3 is TGTGCCACCCTACCTAGCGGGAGTTGGAATGAGCAGTTCTTC. The variable domain in full, with the rest retrieved from reference TRBV19 and TRBJ2-1, is DGGITQSPKYLFRKEGQNVTLSCEQNLNHDAMYWYRQDPGQGLRLIYYSQIVNDFQKGDIAEGYSVSREKKESFPLTVTSAQKNPTAFYLCATLPSGSWNEQFFGPGTRLTVL.

There are many counts of this clonotype. J is TRBJ2-7 and V is TRBV20-1; the D gene is possibly TRBD2 (5 bases). Looked up from germline, CDR1 is DFQATT and CDR2 is SNEGSKA (reference sequence). CDR3 size: 14 residues. The ends were cut back, 5 bases at V and 4 bases at J, with 18 bases in the middle. CDR3 in DNA: TGCAGTGCTTCCCGGGCGGGTTTCGATTACGAGCAGTACTTC. Translation gives CSASRAGFDYEQYF.

This clonotype has at least ten counts. Here the CDR3 DNA reads TGTGCCAGCAGCTTAAGGTTTAGCTTGGGGTCCTACGAGCAGTACTTC. This translates into CASSLRFSLGSYEQYF. The rearrangement links TRBV7-2 to TRBJ2-7; the D is unclear. Germline V gene data show CDR1 as SGHTA and CDR2 as FQGNSA. CDR3 size: 16 residues. The V end was cut by 2 bases, the J end by 1 base, with 15 bases between.

To note about this clonotype: The conserved closing phenylalanine or tryptophan is absent in this CDR3, likely reflecting a read error. The limits of the CDR3 on the DNA are not certain, so only TCRdb's listed CDR3 is given. This chain links TRBV14 with TRBJ2-1; TRBD1, as called in the table, went unchecked against the DNA. The CDR3 has 13 residues if both end residues are counted. The germline gives CDR1 SGHDN, CDR2 FVKESK. This CDR3 is CASSPDRITEQLY.

About this clonotype: A much larger clonotype is one base distant, so this may be a read error. Since the CDR3 does not end with the conserved phenylalanine or tryptophan, this likely comes from a read error. The chain joins TRBV5-1 to TRBJ2-5; D gene unclear. The ends were cut back, 0 bases at V and 5 bases at J, with 5 bases in the middle. The CDR3 loop spans 12 amino acids. Germline values: CDR1 SGHRS, CDR2 YFSETQ. CDR3 sequence: CASSLAGETQYL. The CDR3, as DNA: TGCGCCAGCAGCTTGGCCGGGGAGACCCAGTACCTC.

This clonotype has only a few counts. The junction departs from germline at one end; a sequencing error may be responsible. This sequence joins TRBV7-7 and TRBJ2-5, with a weak D call TRBD1 (5 bases). Per germline, CDR1 SSHAT and CDR2 FNYEAQ (reference sequence). This CDR3 has 15 residues. The CDR3 reads CASSLGPGRAETQYF. CDR3 bases: TGTGCTAGCAGCTTAGGTCCCGGCAGGGCAGAGACCCAGTACTTC.

There are many counts of this clonotype. The chain carries TRBV12-3 or TRBV12-4 and TRBJ2-6, with 7 bases identical to TRBD1. Losses at the gene ends were 6 bases for V and 2 bases for J; bases not matched to a gene: 4. The CDR3 extends over 15 amino acids. This chain's CDR3 is CASSPDRAGANVLTF. The CDR3 DNA reads as TGTGCCAGCAGCCCCGACAGGGCTGGGGCCAACGTCCTGACTTTC.

This sequence joins TRBV12-3 or TRBV12-4 and TRBJ2-1, with 8 bases that match TRBD2. V lost 7 bases, J lost 0 bases, and 5 bases stayed unmatched. The CDR3 contains 15 residues. In DNA form, the CDR3 reads TGTGCCAGCATTAGCGGGACGGACTCCTACAATGAGCAGTTCTTC. Its translation is CASISGTDSYNEQFF.

The chain has TRBV20-1 and TRBJ2-4; 10 bases match TRBD2. The CDR3 runs to 16 residues. Per germline, CDR1 DFQATT and CDR2 SNEGSKA (reference sequence). Trimming removed 4 bases from V and 3 bases from J; junction bases left unmatched: 9. CDR3 DNA sequence: TGCAGTGCTACCCTAGCGGGAGCGAAAGGCAAAAACATTCAGTACTTC. It yields the protein CSATLAGAKGKNIQYF.

In its sample, this clonotype was seen many times. This chain connects TRBV6-2 or TRBV6-3 to TRBJ2-5, with D maybe TRBD1 (6 bases). Trimming left V 8 bases short and J 2 bases short, with 9 bases between. Germline CDR1 reads MNHEY; CDR2 reads SVGEGT. The CDR3 totals 12 residues. CDR3 region: CASGQIQETQYF. DNA for the CDR3: TGTGCCAGCGGACAGATACAAGAGACCCAGTACTTC.

This clonotype has ten or more counts. The chain has TRBV29-1 and TRBJ2-3; D remains unclear. The CDR3 is 12 residues long. In germline, CDR1 is SQVTM, CDR2 ANQGSEA. V lost 8 bases, J lost 4 bases, and 13 bases lay in between. Written as DNA, the CDR3 is TGCAGCACCCTGCGATCGGCAGATACGCAGTATTTT. Translating it yields CSTLRSADTQYF.

This clonotype has ten or more counts. The chain joins TRBV4-2 to TRBJ2-1; no firm D call. Per the germline V gene, CDR1 is LGHNA and CDR2 is YNFKEQ. The ends were cut back, 0 bases at V and 6 bases at J, with 12 bases in the middle. This CDR3 has 15 residues. The CDR3 here is CASSQEYRAVNEQFF. The CDR3 DNA reads TGTGCCAGCAGCCAAGAATATCGGGCGGTCAATGAGCAGTTCTTC.

This clonotype appeared many times. The chain links TRBV5-1 to TRBJ2-6, with 12 bases that match TRBD2. The CDR3 totals 19 residues. CDR1 is SGHRS and CDR2 is YFSETQ in the germline V gene. With V trimmed by 2 bases and J by 4 bases, 10 bases remained unmatched. The CDR3 region has the DNA TGCGCCAGCAGCTTCACTAGCGGGAGGCCAGGTTCAGGGGCCAACGTCCTGACTTTC. Translation: CASSFTSGRPGSGANVLTF.

This clonotype was found many times. The CDR3 bases are TGCAGCGTTAAGCGGGAGTGGGGCACAGATACGCAGTATTTT. It translates to CSVKREWGTDTQYF. The rearrangement links TRBV29-1 to TRBJ2-3; the match to TRBD2 covers 8 bases. Germline V gives CDR1 SQVTM, CDR2 ANQGSEA. The V segment lost 5 bases and the J segment 1 base; nucleotides outside the gene matches: 5. The CDR3 runs 14 residues.

This clonotype appeared many times. The chain employs TRBV27 and TRBJ2-7; 7 positions match TRBD1. Germline CDR1 and CDR2: MNHEY and SMNVEV (reference sequence). J lost 3 bases, V lost 3 bases, and 8 bases had no gene match. CDR3 size: 15 residues. For the CDR3, the DNA is TGTGCCAGCAGTTTTACAACAGGGGCGAACTACGAGCAGTACTTC. Residues: CASSFTTGANYEQYF.

This clonotype was recorded many times. J is TRBJ2-7 and V is TRBV19, with D perhaps matching TRBD1 (5 bases). The CDR3 sequence is 15 residues long. The V end lost 6 bases, the J end lost 2 bases, and 17 bases lay between the germline ends. Germline V gives CDR1 LNHDA, CDR2 SQIVND (reference sequence). The CDR3 here is CASRPTASHPYEQYF. The CDR3 nucleotides read TGTGCCAGTAGACCGACAGCCTCACATCCCTACGAGCAGTACTTC.

The genes are TRBV5-4 and TRBJ2-1; D is uncertain. V gave up 4 bases and J gave up 3 bases, with 11 bases separating them. The CDR3 covers 14 residues. Per germline, CDR1 SGHNT and CDR2 YYREEE (reference sequence). CDR3 region: CASSPKTDYNEQFF. The CDR3 DNA sequence: TGTGCCAGCAGCCCAAAGACGGACTACAATGAGCAGTTCTTC. The full variable domain, completed using reference TRBV5-4 and TRBJ2-1, is ETGVTQSPTHLIKTRGQQVTLRCSSQSGHNTVSWYQQALGQGPQFIFQYYREEENGRGNFPPRFSGLQFPNYSSELNVNALELDDSALYLCASSPKTDYNEQFFGPGTRLTVL.

In this sample, this clonotype turned up a few times. A much larger clone sits a single nucleotide away, making a read error possible. The chain couples TRBV29-1 to TRBJ2-3; D not resolved. CDR1 and CDR2 (germline): SQVTM, ANQGSEA. Between the trimmed V and J ends, which lost 7 bases and 6 bases, there was a span of 14 bases. CDR3 length equals 12 residues. CDR3 DNA: TGCAGCGCTCGTCCGTTGGGGGATACGCAGTATTTT. This translates into CSARPLGDTQYF.

Turning to this clonotype: A much larger clone differs by one base, so this may be a read error. In DNA form, the CDR3 reads TGCAGCGTGTTAGCTGGCCCCTACGAGCAGTACTTC. As protein: CSVLAGPYEQYF. The chain combines TRBV29-1 with TRBJ2-7; no clear D gene. V lost 6 bases to trimming and J lost 2 bases, with 11 bases between them. The CDR3 contains 12 residues. From germline, CDR1 is SQVTM and CDR2 ANQGSEA.

This clonotype was recorded many times. The rearrangement joins TRBV11-3 to TRBJ2-7; 12 nucleotides align to TRBD2. The CDR3 covers 19 residues. The J segment lost 2 bases and the V segment lost 5 bases, leaving 16 bases of the junction unmatched. Germline V gene lookup returns CDR1 SGHNT and CDR2 YENEEA. The DNA for the CDR3 is TGTGCCAGCAGCCACGGGACTAGCGGGCAGAGAGGAACGCCCTACGAGCAGTACTTC. Residues: CASSHGTSGQRGTPYEQYF.

This clonotype was counted many times. The rearrangement joins TRBV4-1 to TRBJ2-1, with TRBD1 identical over 9 bases. Per germline, CDR1 MGHRA and CDR2 YSYEKL. J lost 3 bases, V lost 4 bases, and 7 bases had no gene match. This CDR3 region has 16 residues. The CDR3 coding sequence is TGCGCCAGCAGCCCGAACAGGGGGCGCGACTACAATGAGCAGTTCTTC. Protein: CASSPNRGRDYNEQFF.

In this sample, this clonotype turned up many times. This chain joins TRBV7-3 and TRBJ2-1, with D tentatively TRBD1 or TRBD2 (5 bases each). Trimming took 2 bases from V and 5 from J, leaving 16 bases between them. The CDR3 consists of 16 residues. Germline values: CDR1 SGHTA, CDR2 FQGTGA. The CDR3 DNA reads as TGTGCCAGCAGCTTAGCTACGGGACGGCAAGACAATGAGCAGTTCTTC. Its translation is CASSLATGRQDNEQFF.

The chain is built from TRBV15 and TRBJ1-3; D unresolved. The CDR3 contains 15 residues. V shed 0 bases and J shed 2 bases, with 8 bases lying between them. CDR1 is LNHNV, CDR2 YYDKDF, per germline (reference sequence). CDR3 residues: CATSRDLDAGNTIYF. CDR3 nucleotide sequence: TGTGCCACCAGCAGAGATCTGGATGCTGGAAACACCATATATTTT.

In this sample, this clonotype turned up many times. V is TRBV19 and J is TRBJ2-1; 7 bases agree with TRBD2. The germline CDR1 and CDR2 sequences are LNHDA and SQIVND (reference sequence). This CDR3 comprises 17 residues. V gave up 5 bases and J gave up 5 bases; unmatched junction bases: 15. The CDR3, as DNA: TGTGCCAGTAGTCCGCGCGTTTGGACTAGTAGGGACAATGAGCAGTTCTTC. Residues: CASSPRVWTSRDNEQFF.